These 26 T cell receptor beta chains share one sample of origin, sequenced in a study of blood T cell repertoires in COVID-19. Sequenced by immunoSEQ multiplex PCR; TCRdb stores in-frame clones only, minus some. This table has over 200,000 clones, approximately 86% appearing once. The sample taken for sequencing was PBMCs or T cells enriched from blood (not recorded which). The receptor set was obtained from a woman younger than 45 who had been exposed to COVID-19.

This clone was picked up one time. The V call is TRBV6-5, the J call TRBJ2-5, with 11 nucleotides matching TRBD2. The germline V gene encodes CDR1 MNHEY and CDR2 SVGAGI. The CDR3 is 15 residues long. V was clipped by 0 bases and J by 5 bases; unmatched bases: 2. The CDR3 reads CASSYSTSGGETQYF. The CDR3 DNA is TGTGCCAGCAGTTACTCAACTAGCGGGGGTGAGACCCAGTACTTC.

This chain joins TRBV7-9 and TRBJ1-4, with a possible D match to TRBD1 (6 bases). V lost 2 bases and J 6 bases, leaving 19 bases between the germline ends. The CDR3 extends over 17 amino acids. CDR1 is SEHNR, CDR2 FQNEAQ, per germline (reference sequence). CDR3 sequence (DNA): TGTGCCAGCAGCTTACTTTCTACAGGGCCCCTCCATGAAAAACTGTTTTTT. Its translation: CASSLLSTGPLHEKLFF. The whole variable domain, remainder taken from reference TRBV7-9 and TRBJ1-4, is DTGVSQNPRHKITKRGQNVTFRCDPISEHNRLYWYRQTLGQGPEFLTYFQNEAQLEKSRLLSDRFSAERPKGSFSTLEIQRTEQGDSAMYLCASSLLSTGPLHEKLFFGSGTQLSVL.

The V gene is TRBV29-1, the J gene TRBJ2-3; weak D call: TRBD2 (6 bases). Deletions cut 5 bases from V and 6 bases from J, with 18 bases between. Looked up from germline, CDR1 is SQVTM and CDR2 is ANQGSEA. The CDR3 has 14 amino acids. Here the CDR3 DNA reads TGCAGCGTTCGCCTGGGACTCCTCATGGATACGCAGTATTTT. It is translated as CSVRLGLLMDTQYF.

The genes are TRBV2 and TRBJ2-1; D may be TRBD1 (6 bases). The CDR3 is 12 residues long. Trimming pared 4 bases from V and 8 bases from J, leaving 9 bases between. Germline CDR1 and CDR2: SNHLY and FYNNEI. The CDR3: CASSGQVDEQFF. CDR3 in DNA: TGTGCCAGCAGTGGACAGGTTGATGAGCAGTTCTTC. Supplemented by reference TRBV2 and TRBJ2-1, the full variable domain reads EPEVTQTPSHQVTQMGQEVILRCVPISNHLYFYWYRQILGQKVEFLVSFYNNEISEKSEIFDDQFSVERPDGSNFTLKIRSTKLEDSAMYFCASSGQVDEQFFGPGTRLTVL.

This chain joins TRBV15 and TRBJ2-3; D may be TRBD2 (7 bases). The CDR3 consists of 14 residues. Germline V gives CDR1 LNHNV, CDR2 YYDKDF (reference sequence). V was cut by 4 bases and J by 5 bases, with 13 bases left in between. The chain's CDR3 is CATSTGGGIDTQYF. Here the CDR3 DNA reads TGTGCCACCAGCACGGGGGGCGGAATAGATACGCAGTATTTT.

This clone was found once. The chain couples TRBV29-1 to TRBJ1-2; TRBD1 might be the D (6 bases). Germline loops: CDR1 SQVTM, CDR2 ANQGSEA. The ends were cut back, 0 bases at V and 7 bases at J, with 18 bases in the middle. The CDR3 is 15 residues long. This CDR3 is CSVEDLYRELSGYTF. The DNA of the CDR3 is TGCAGCGTTGAAGATCTCTACAGGGAATTGTCTGGCTACACCTTC.

The chain links TRBV30 to TRBJ1-3, with D perhaps TRBD1 (6 bases). The V and J ends lost 0 bases and 4 bases respectively, with 13 bases between them. Germline values: CDR1 GTSNPN, CDR2 SVGIG (reference sequence). The CDR3 length is 15 residues. The CDR3 reads CAWSVGGTTGNTIYF. The DNA for the CDR3 is TGTGCCTGGAGTGTAGGGGGAACAACCGGAAACACCATATATTTT. The entire variable domain, with the rest obtained from reference TRBV30 and TRBJ1-3, is as follows: SQTIHQWPATLVQPVGSPLSLECTVEGTSNPNLYWYRQAAGRGLQLLFYSVGIGQISSEVPQNLSASRPQDRQFILSSKKLLLSDSGFYLCAWSVGGTTGNTIYFGEGSWLTVV.

The CDR3 reads CASSSTGIDGYTF. The CDR3 nucleotides read TGTGCCAGCAGCTCGACAGGGATTGACGGCTACACCTTC. The rearrangement uses TRBV7-2 and TRBJ1-2; 7 bases align to TRBD1. Germline CDR1 and CDR2: SGHTA and FQGNSA. V lost 4 bases and J lost 8; bases outside the gene matches: 7. The CDR3 spans 13 residues.

The rearrangement uses TRBV3-1 (or the pseudogene TRBV3-2) and TRBJ2-1, with 9 bases fitting TRBD2. V was clipped by 1 base and J by 0 bases; unmatched bases: 1. CDR3 size: 16 residues. CDR1 is LGHDT and CDR2 is YNNKEL in the germline V gene (reference sequence). The CDR3 nucleotides read TGTGCCAGCAGCCAAGGCGGGGGGGGCTCCTACAATGAGCAGTTCTTC. Its translation: CASSQGGGGSYNEQFF.

The CDR3 loop is CATSSDGGGSYEQYF. CDR3 sequence (DNA): TGTGCCACCTCGAGCGACGGGGGAGGGTCCTACGAGCAGTACTTC. V usage is TRBV24-1 and J usage is TRBJ2-7; 7 bases align to TRBD2. The CDR3 contains 15 residues. The J segment lost 1 base and the V segment lost 9 bases, leaving 11 bases of the junction unmatched. Germline CDR1 and CDR2: KGHDR and SFDVKD.

CDR3 nucleotide sequence: TGCGCCAGCAGCTTGGGTCACGGGGACTCCTACGAGCAGTACTTC. Protein sequence: CASSLGHGDSYEQYF. This sequence joins TRBV5-1 and TRBJ2-7, with a weak D call TRBD2 (5 bases). Germline assignment: CDR1 SGHRS and CDR2 YFSETQ. CDR3 length: 15 residues. V was clipped by 0 bases and J by 0 bases, with 10 bases between them.

The V and J genes are TRBV19 and TRBJ2-4; 9 bases map to TRBD1. V shed 3 bases, J shed 6 bases, and the junction held 6 bases outside the gene matches. This CDR3 has 15 residues. The germline V gene has CDR1 LNHDA and CDR2 SQIVND (reference sequence). The CDR3: CASSIGNRGRNIQYF. CDR3 coding DNA: TGTGCCAGTAGTATCGGTAACAGGGGGCGAAACATTCAGTACTTC.

The genes are TRBV9 and TRBJ1-5, with a possible D match to TRBD1 (5 bases). Trimming took 0 bases from V and 4 from J, leaving 11 bases between them. The V gene's germline CDR1 is SGDLS and CDR2 YYNGEE. This CDR3 is built from 15 residues. Here the CDR3 DNA reads TGTGCCAGCAGCGTAGGTTCAGGGTCTAATCAGCCCCAGCATTTT. Protein: CASSVGSGSNQPQHF.

This clone was seen a few times. J is TRBJ1-6 and V is TRBV3-1 (or the pseudogene TRBV3-2); no firm D call. V lost 4 bases and J lost 7, with 11 bases in between. Germline CDR1 and CDR2: LGHDT and YNNKEL (reference sequence). The CDR3 runs 14 residues. The CDR3 region has the DNA TGTGCCAGCAGCCCACGGACGGGGAATTCACCCCTCCACTTT. Its protein product is CASSPRTGNSPLHF.

This clone was observed a few times. The chain combines TRBV20-1 with TRBJ1-2; TRBD1 aligns across 8 bases. Germline values: CDR1 DFQATT, CDR2 SNEGSKA (reference sequence). V dropped 3 bases and J dropped 4; count of bases not matched to a gene: 10. The CDR3 length is 15 residues. This CDR3 is CSASSPGQDVYGYTF. The CDR3 DNA sequence: TGCAGTGCTAGTAGCCCGGGACAGGACGTCTATGGCTACACCTTC.

The V gene is TRBV2, the J gene TRBJ2-1; 9 bases map to TRBD2. V shed 5 bases, J shed 6 bases, and the junction held 8 bases outside the gene matches. The CDR3 has 15 amino acids. Germline V gives CDR1 SNHLY, CDR2 FYNNEI. CDR3 loop: CASSHRRGGLNEQFF. The DNA of the CDR3 is TGTGCCAGCAGTCACCGGCGGGGGGGCCTCAATGAGCAGTTCTTC.

This chain uses TRBV5-4 with TRBJ2-4, with D maybe TRBD1 (5 bases). Trimming cost V 2 bases and J 0 bases, with 24 bases left between them. The CDR3 is made up of 20 amino acids. Germline V gene lookup returns CDR1 SGHNT and CDR2 YYREEE (reference sequence). The CDR3 is CASSFVRSRDTFLAKNIQYF. CDR3 in DNA: TGTGCCAGCAGCTTTGTCAGGAGCAGGGATACGTTTCTAGCCAAAAACATTCAGTACTTC. Drawing the rest from reference TRBV5-4 and TRBJ2-4, the complete variable domain is ETGVTQSPTHLIKTRGQQVTLRCSSQSGHNTVSWYQQALGQGPQFIFQYYREEENGRGNFPPRFSGLQFPNYSSELNVNALELDDSALYLCASSFVRSRDTFLAKNIQYFGAGTRLSVL.

This chain uses TRBV3-1 (or the pseudogene TRBV3-2) with TRBJ1-2; 7 bases fit TRBD1. The junction had 4 bases not matched to a gene; V was cut back by 1 base and J by 2 bases. There are 15 residues in the CDR3. CDR1 LGHDT and CDR2 YNNKEL come from the germline V gene (reference sequence). The CDR3 region is CASSQAGGQNYGYTF. CDR3 nucleotide sequence: TGTGCCAGCAGCCAAGCAGGGGGACAGAACTATGGCTACACCTTC.

V gene TRBV18 combines with J gene TRBJ1-4; tentative D call: TRBD1 (6 bases). The germline V and J ends were trimmed by 3 bases and 1 base, with 9 bases remaining between them. Looked up from germline, CDR1 is KGHSH and CDR2 is LQKENI. The CDR3 totals 15 residues. CDR3 DNA: TGTGCCAGCTCACCGAACAGGGAAACTAATGAAAAACTGTTTTTT. Translation gives CASSPNRETNEKLFF.

Only a few counts were recorded for this clone. The chain carries TRBV30 and TRBJ2-1; D is unclear. Per the germline V gene, CDR1 is GTSNPN and CDR2 is SVGIG (reference sequence). V shed 3 bases and J shed 0 bases, with 6 bases lying between them. The CDR3 loop spans 13 amino acids. This CDR3 is CAWSFSSYNEQFF. CDR3 coding DNA: TGTGCCTGGAGCTTTAGCTCCTACAATGAGCAGTTCTTC. The full variable domain, with the rest looked up from reference TRBV30 and TRBJ2-1, is SQTIHQWPATLVQPVGSPLSLECTVEGTSNPNLYWYRQAAGRGLQLLFYSVGIGQISSEVPQNLSASRPQDRQFILSSKKLLLSDSGFYLCAWSFSSYNEQFFGPGTRLTVL.

This clone was picked up one time. J is TRBJ1-1 and V is TRBV19; 7 bases fit TRBD1. The trim removed 7 bases at V and 4 bases at J, leaving 12 bases unmatched. The CDR3 length is 15 residues. Germline V gene data show CDR1 as LNHDA and CDR2 as SQIVND (reference sequence). The CDR3 is CASTTSPGGITEAFF. As DNA, the CDR3 is TGTGCCAGTACCACCTCCCCAGGGGGGATCACTGAAGCTTTCTTT.

As for this clone: It is unclear where the CDR3 begins or ends on the DNA, so no DNA is shown, and the CDR3 is as TCRdb lists it. The chain employs TRBV7-9 and TRBJ1-1; TRBD1 is taken as the D call from the table, unchecked against the DNA. CDR1 and CDR2 from the germline V gene are SEHNR and FQNEAQ (reference sequence). The CDR3 extends over 15 residues, inclusive of both ends. This chain's CDR3 is CASSPPLDKGLLAFF.

The chain combines TRBV6-4 with TRBJ2-2, with a possible D match to TRBD1 (5 bases). CDR3 size: 14 residues. V gave up 4 bases and J gave up 6 bases, with 12 bases separating them. Germline CDR1 MRHNA, CDR2 SNTAGT. Here the CDR3 DNA reads TGTGCCAGCAGTGCCCGTGGGGCCTCCGGGGAGCTGTTTTTT. Translating it yields CASSARGASGELFF.

This sequence joins TRBV5-8 and TRBJ1-6; D is undetermined. The V gene lost 4 bases and the J gene lost 8 bases, with 4 bases spanning the gap. The CDR3 length is 11 residues. The germline V gene encodes CDR1 SGHTS and CDR2 YDEGEE. The DNA of the CDR3 is TGTGCCAGCAGCCCTGATTCACCCCTCCACTTT. It translates to CASSPDSPLHF.

A word on this clone: One junction end does not reproduce the germline sequence, and a read error may be involved. V usage is TRBV3-1 (or the pseudogene TRBV3-2) and J usage is TRBJ1-1; 7 bases agree with TRBD1. This CDR3 contains 14 residues. Germline CDR1 and CDR2: LGHDT and YNNKEL (reference sequence). The chain's CDR3 is CASRQGGSETEAFF. In nucleotides, the CDR3 is TGTGCCAGCAGACAAGGGGGCTCGGAGACTGAAGCTTTCTTT.

The CDR3 DNA reads TGCGCCAGCAGCTTGGGCAGGGTGCCATCCGGGGAGCTGTTTTTT. Its translation: CASSLGRVPSGELFF. This chain uses TRBV5-1 with TRBJ2-2; TRBD1 is a possible D gene (5 bases). Germline V gene data show CDR1 as SGHRS and CDR2 as YFSETQ. CDR3 length equals 15 residues. The germline V and J ends were trimmed by 0 bases and 6 bases, with 12 bases remaining between them.